The 6 T cell receptor beta chains presented below share a single source sample, sequenced in a study of shared clonotypes between healthy human individuals. The repertoire was sequenced with immunoSEQ multiplex PCR; TCRdb's copy has only in-frame clones and lacks some. Of approximately 530,000 clones listed, 95% to 96% are singletons. Specimen: naive CD4+ T cells sorted from blood. Subset denoted: CD45RA+ positively selected. These receptors were obtained from a woman aged 25 to 45 in good health.

The chain recombines TRBV19 with TRBJ2-7; the match to TRBD1 covers 11 bases. The junction had 9 bases not matched to a gene; V was cut back by 5 bases and J by 3 bases. Germline V CDR1 and CDR2: LNHDA, SQIVND (reference sequence). CDR3 length: 16 residues. As DNA, the CDR3 is TGTGCCAGTAGTGCCCTACCGGGACAGGGGGGCTACGAGCAGTACTTC. It specifies CASSALPGQGGYEQYF. The complete variable domain, with remaining parts taken from reference TRBV19 and TRBJ2-7, reads DGGITQSPKYLFRKEGQNVTLSCEQNLNHDAMYWYRQDPGQGLRLIYYSQIVNDFQKGDIAEGYSVSREKKESFPLTVTSAQKNPTAFYLCASSALPGQGGYEQYFGPGTRLTVT.

In DNA, the CDR3 is TGTGCCAGTAACCCGGGGGCTATCGGGGAGCTGTTTTTT. Amino acids: CASNPGAIGELFF. The chain has TRBV19 and TRBJ2-2, with D possibly called TRBD1 or TRBD2 (6 bases each). The CDR3 runs 13 residues. The V and J ends lost 7 bases and 7 bases respectively, with 13 bases between them. Germline CDR1 is LNHDA and CDR2 is SQIVND (reference sequence).

This clone was recorded once. The chain is built from TRBV19 and TRBJ1-5; D remains unclear. There are 13 residues in the CDR3. Germline V gene lookup returns CDR1 LNHDA and CDR2 SQIVND (reference sequence). With 3 bases removed from V and 1 base from J, the gap between germline ends came to 4 bases. The CDR3 sequence: CASSITSNQPQHF. The CDR3 DNA sequence: TGTGCCAGTAGTATCACGAGCAATCAGCCCCAGCATTTT.

The chain joins TRBV7-6 to TRBJ1-3; D not certain. CDR3 length: 17 amino acids. V lost 5 bases and J 0 bases, leaving 17 bases between the germline ends. Germline CDR1 and CDR2: SGHVS and FNYEAQ. The chain's CDR3 is CASSPNSGQNSGNTIYF. In DNA, the CDR3 is TGTGCCAGCAGCCCGAATAGTGGGCAGAACTCTGGAAACACCATATATTTT.

This chain joins TRBV4-1 and TRBJ2-1; the match to TRBD2 covers 11 bases. The CDR3 is 17 residues long. Losses at the gene ends were 1 base for V and 7 bases for J; bases not matched to a gene: 9. The germline V gene has CDR1 MGHRA and CDR2 YSYEKL. The CDR3 protein is CASSQVGSGRAKNEQFF. In DNA, the CDR3 is TGCGCCAGCAGCCAAGTTGGTAGCGGGAGGGCTAAGAATGAGCAGTTCTTC.

The chain has TRBV7-8 and TRBJ2-2; TRBD1 is a possible D gene (5 bases). Germline V CDR1 and CDR2: SGHVS, FQNEAQ. The CDR3 has 14 residues. Trimming left V 5 bases short and J 1 base short, with 8 bases between. CDR3 DNA: TGTGCCAGCAGCCCGACAGTGAACACCGGGGAGCTGTTTTTT. Translation: CASSPTVNTGELFF.